This T cell receptor beta chain was profiled in a study of blood T cell repertoires in COVID-19 (dated by TCRdb to about 2020). About the study as a whole: Collaborator samples came from the United States, Italy and Spain and covered acute and convalescent phases of COVID-19. The material from the prospective study consisted of cDNA or gDNA derived from T cells, B-cell-depleted T cells, or PBMCs. Sample metadata almost always included a de-identified subject ID, COVID-19 status, age in years and sex. The repertoires were released in a freely available public database intended as a resource for research on the immune response to SARS-CoV-2. Where available, HLA class I and class II types were taken from metadata supplied by the sample provider and were not determined by assay-based typing. Samples were obtained from the ongoing ImmuneRACE study (first 160 participants) and from over 1,000 subjects provided by 6 global collaborators. Subjects who had been exposed to COVID-19, were actively infected with it, or had recovered from it provided the deeply sampled blood TCRbeta repertoires that made up the dataset.

To note about this clone: Its antigen remains unidentified. No per-base quality is available; no much larger clone lies one base away.

The CDR3 runs 11 residues from the cysteine to the phenylalanine. Kept here is only the CDR3 DNA, which spans 33 bases and is read in frame from base 1. The junction carries 6 bases between V and J, which are trimmed by 5 bases and 7 bases respectively. CDR1 and CDR2 (MNHNY, SVGAGI) derive from the germline V gene (reference sequence). TCRbeta CDR3 regions were amplified from genomic DNA using the immunoSEQ Assay, a bias-controlled multiplex PCR. The paper's data handling went like this. Within the assay, amplification of reference gene primers was used to estimate how many nucleated cells each sample contained. To quantify the absolute abundance of each unique TCRbeta CDR3 rearrangement, sequence reads were collapsed and filtered. For each sample, productive Simpson clonality was calculated as the square root of Simpson's diversity index across productive rearrangements. The clones in this table, taken by TCRdb from immuneACCESS, are in-frame only. Not every clone is retained; where verified, under half of the shortfall comes from an unresolved V gene, and the cause of the rest is unknown. D and trimming were read from the DNA, whereas the V and J calls and clone size are those reported in that table. Counted in this sample were about 200,000 clones; about 88% of them appeared once. Approximately 2.1% of the sample lies in the top ten.

In the prospective study, participants were roughly 18 to 95 years old, resided in 25 or so geographic areas of the United States, and were enrolled through a virtual design. To assign participants to cohorts, the prospective study relied on clinical history that participants themselves reported in a screening survey and a study questionnaire. In the prospective study, mobile phlebotomists collected whole blood, serum and a nasopharyngeal or oropharyngeal swab from each participant. Prospective study participants could optionally give additional blood draws and questionnaires over an approximately 2-month period. Before DNA extraction, blood samples from the prospective study were shipped at room temperature or frozen. Findings and caveats that apply to the study as a whole: The amount of clinical and demographic metadata varied by source and participant and was provided uncurated.

The source material was PBMCs or T cells enriched from blood (not recorded which). The TCR originated in a woman aged 40 to 55 with acute COVID-19. The rearrangement joined TRBV6-6 to TRBJ2-1; confidence is insufficient to name the D gene. CDR3 protein: CASSHLNEQFF. The DNA reads as follows: TGTGCCAGCAGTCACCTAAATGAGCAGTTCTTC.